This T cell receptor (beta chain) derives from a study of T cells in Graves' hyperthyroidism and ophthalmopathy. Amplification of TCR beta CDR3 regions was performed using RNA transcripts as template. First-round RT-PCR of the TCR CDR3 relied on the HTBI primer set. TCRdb fed the multiplex PCR reads into MiXCR, producing one record per CDR3 protein. The profile shows around 620,000 distinct CDR3 sequences, around 15% of them singletons. Many counts were recorded for this clonotype. Its antigen is not identified. Germline V CDR1 and CDR2: SGHNT, YENEEA. This CDR3 comprises 13 residues. V lost 6 bases to trimming and J lost 5 bases; unmatched junction nucleotides: 6. Notes on the study in general: Ophthalmopathy was distinguished from stable hyperthyroidism by 13 V-J signatures.

Exclusions: uncontrolled infection, other autoimmune disease, pregnancy, lactation. The receptor was derived from a woman aged 30 to 39 with Graves' hyperthyroidism. This chain connects TRBV11-3 to TRBJ2-7; the match to TRBD1 covers 8 bases. Source material: blood. The CDR3 region is CASRATGEDEQYF. DNA of the CDR3: TGTGCCAGCAGGGCGACAGGGGAAGACGAGCAGTACTTC.